This T cell receptor beta chain emerged from a study of T cells in Graves' hyperthyroidism and ophthalmopathy. Points from the study as a whole: Within blood appeared most thyroid clonotypes that had expanded above 0.001.

Notes on this clonotype: Its antigen remains unknown.

Amplified TCR beta CDR3 regions came from RNA transcripts. The HTBI primer set was used in a first-round RT-PCR of the TCR CDR3. TCRdb itself ran the multiplex PCR reads through MiXCR, one entry per CDR3 protein. The data hold fewer than 900,000 distinct CDR3 sequences, with approximately 16% observed a single time. Sample: blood. This TCR came from a man between 18 and 35 years old with Graves' hyperthyroidism.

CDR3 loop: CASSHAVLSLSNEKLFF. In nucleotides, the CDR3 is TGCGCCAGCAGCCACGCCGTACTTAGCCTTTCTAATGAAAAACTGTTTTTT. The rearrangement joins TRBV4-3 to TRBJ1-4; D ambiguous. This CDR3 region has 17 residues. The V end lost 3 bases, the J end lost 3 bases, and 17 bases lay between the germline ends. Germline CDR1 and CDR2: LGHNA and YSLEER.